This is a list of T cell receptor beta chains from one sample in a study of spatial heterogeneity in lung cancer. Via MiXCR, TCRdb re-called the 5' RACE reads, giving one row per CDR3 protein. The sample carries roughly 40,000 distinct CDR3 sequences, around 6.8% recorded once. This specimen consisted of PBMCs, obtained at surgery. The receptors were gathered from a female donor with early-stage non-small cell lung cancer. Each CDR3 is given with its conserved first and last residue. D genes are given only for firm matches. Not every row has a clone size; where given, it reads once, few, many or a size class.

clone size	J gene	V gene	D gene	CDR3 DNA	CDR3 protein
many	TRBJ2-1	TRBV4-3	.	TGCGCCAGCAGCCGCGTGGGGGGCGGCTCGGAGTGGAATGAGCAGTTCTTC	CASSRVGGGSEWNEQFF
.	TRBJ2-7	TRBV2	.	TGTGCCAGCAGGGGAGTCTACGAGCAGTACTTC	CASRGVYEQYF
few	TRBJ2-2	TRBV12-3/TRBV12-4	.	TGTGCCAGCATTCCCAACGTGGGGGGGCCGGGAACCGGGGAGCTGTTTTTT	CASIPNVGGPGTGELFF
.	TRBJ2-3	TRBV7-9	.	TGTGCCAGCAGCCTTGGCGGTTGGGGGGTAAGCACAGATACGCAGTATTTT	CASSLGGWGVSTDTQYF
few	TRBJ1-5	TRBV28	.	TGTGCCAGCAGCCTCGGGGGGCCCACCAATCAGCCCCAGCATTTT	CASSLGGPTNQPQHF
many	TRBJ1-5	TRBV12-3/TRBV12-4	TRBD1	TGTGCCAGCAGTTCCACAGGGGTAAATCAGCCCCAGCATTTT	CASSSTGVNQPQHF
many	TRBJ2-3	TRBV24-1	.	TGTGCCACCAGTGAGTCGGGACGGATAAACACAGATACGCAGTATTTT	CATSESGRINTDTQYF
many	TRBJ2-3	TRBV20-1	TRBD2	TGCAGTGCTAGAGAAAGAAAGCGGGGGGGGACCGCAGATACGCAGTATTTT	CSARERKRGGTADTQYF
.	TRBJ2-6	TRBV12-3/TRBV12-4	.	TGTGCCAGCAGTTTAAGAAGCATCTCTGGGGCCAACGTCCTGACTTTC	CASSLRSISGANVLTF
many	TRBJ2-3	TRBV5-1	.	TGCGCCAGCACCCTGCTCGGAAACTCACTAACAGATACGCAGTATTTT	CASTLLGNSLTDTQYF
many	TRBJ2-3	TRBV28	TRBD2	TGTGCCAGCATTCAGACCTGGTCGGGGGGGCAGGGAGATACGCAGTATTTT	CASIQTWSGGQGDTQYF
many	TRBJ1-2	TRBV9	.	TGTGCCAGCAGCGGTGGACTAACCCCTAACTATGGCTACACCTTC	CASSGGLTPNYGYTF
.	TRBJ2-4	TRBV9	.	TGTGCCAGCAGCGTTTCTACATCGAACATTCAGTACTTC	CASSVSTSNIQYF
many	TRBJ2-7	TRBV6-6	TRBD1	TGTGCCAGCACCCAAGGGCAGGGGGAGTGGTACGAGCAGTACTTC	CASTQGQGEWYEQYF
.	TRBJ2-3	TRBV4-3	.	TGCGCCAGCAGCCAAGATTCGGATAGCACAGCGTTAGATACGCAGTATTTT	CASSQDSDSTALDTQYF
many	TRBJ1-1	TRBV5-1	TRBD1	TGCGCCAGCAGTGGTCGGACAGGGAGGAGGACTGAAGCTTTCTTT	CASSGRTGRRTEAFF
few	TRBJ2-6	TRBV6-1	.	TGTGCCACCATTTTCAGCTCTGGGGCCAACGTCCTGACTTTC	CATIFSSGANVLTF
many	TRBJ2-5	TRBV6-2/TRBV6-3	TRBD2	TGTGCCAGCAGTACCCCAGCTAGCGGCTTTCAAGAGACCCAGTACTTC	CASSTPASGFQETQYF
few	TRBJ2-5	TRBV27	.	TGTGCCAGCAGTTCACAGGGCTATGAGACCCAGTACTTC	CASSSQGYETQYF
.	TRBJ2-7	TRBV12-3/TRBV12-4	TRBD1	TGTGCCAGCGTCCTTCTCCCGGGACAGGGACGCGAGCAGTACTTC	CASVLLPGQGREQYF
.	TRBJ2-2	TRBV5-1	TRBD2	TGCGCCAGCGTACGACTAGCGGGGGGCCCGAACACCGGGGAGCTGTTTTTT	CASVRLAGGPNTGELFF
many	TRBJ1-5	TRBV12-3/TRBV12-4	.	TGTGCCAGCACTCAGAGCAATCAGCCCCAGCATTTT	CASTQSNQPQHF
few	TRBJ1-1	TRBV30	.	TGTGCCCAACGAGGTTCCCTGAACACTGAAGCTTTCTTT	CAQRGSLNTEAFF
many	TRBJ1-1	TRBV5-1	TRBD1	TGCGCCAGCAGCTTCCAGGGGGAAGGGACTGAAGCTTTCTTT	CASSFQGEGTEAFF
many	TRBJ1-5	TRBV20-1	.	TGCAGTGCTAGAATCCAGGACCATCAGCCCCAGCATTTT	CSARIQDHQPQHF
many	TRBJ2-1	TRBV27	.	TGTGCCAGCAGTTTTCTGGGGCCGGGCAATGAGCAGTTCTTC	CASSFLGPGNEQFF
many	TRBJ2-1	TRBV11-3	.	TGTGCCAGCAGCTCCAGAGGGGGTAGGGAGCAGTTCTTC	CASSSRGGREQFF
few	TRBJ1-6	TRBV20-1	TRBD1	TGCAGTGCTAGAAGGGGGACAGGGGAACATTCACCCCTCCACTTT	CSARRGTGEHSPLHF
.	TRBJ2-3	TRBV6-1	TRBD2	TGTGCCGTACGGACTAGCGGGGGGGTGTCGACAGATACGCAGTATTTT	CAVRTSGGVSTDTQYF
few	TRBJ1-1	TRBV6-2/TRBV6-3	.	TGTGCCAGTTGCGGACGTAACACTGAAGCTTTCTTT	CASCGRNTEAFF